These 28 T cell receptor beta chains came from one sample sequenced in a study of shared clonotypes between healthy human individuals. The table came from immunoSEQ multiplex PCR; TCRdb's copy has only in-frame clones and leaves some out. This table has hundreds of thousands of clones, approximately 95% appearing once. It was CD45RO-negative cells, positively selected for CCR7, that made up naive CD8 cells, with terminally differentiated effector memory CD45RA+ cells excluded. What was sequenced was naive CD8+ T cells sorted from blood. All receptors derive from a woman aged 25 to 45 in good health.

The chain is built from TRBV2 and TRBJ2-7; TRBD1 matches at 7 bases. Germline assignment: CDR1 SNHLY and CDR2 FYNNEI. The CDR3 totals 14 residues. V trimming: 3 bases; J trimming: 3 bases; junction bases outside the gene matches: 5. This chain's CDR3 is CASSDPGQDYEQYF. Here the CDR3 DNA reads TGTGCCAGCAGTGATCCCGGACAGGACTACGAGCAGTACTTC.

The V call is TRBV19, the J call TRBJ2-2; D is unclear. The CDR3 contains 12 residues. V was trimmed by 2 bases and J by 6 bases, leaving 4 bases between them. Germline CDR1 and CDR2: LNHDA and SQIVND (reference sequence). CDR3 amino acids: CASSIRSGELFF. For the CDR3, the DNA is TGTGCCAGTAGTATAAGGTCCGGGGAGCTGTTTTTT.

The chain combines TRBV5-1 with TRBJ2-7; D not certain. This CDR3 comprises 13 residues. Between the trimmed V and J ends, which lost 4 bases and 4 bases, there was a span of 12 bases. The germline CDR1 and CDR2 sequences are SGHRS and YFSETQ. The CDR3 loop reads CASSPTTTYEQYF. The CDR3 nucleotides read TGCGCCAGCAGCCCTACCACCACTTACGAGCAGTACTTC. Looking up the rest from reference TRBV5-1 and TRBJ2-7 gives the full variable domain: KAGVTQTPRYLIKTRGQQVTLSCSPISGHRSVSWYQQTPGQGLQFLFEYFSETQRNKGNFPGRFSGRQFSNSRSEMNVSTLELGDSALYLCASSPTTTYEQYFGPGTRLTVT.

The rearrangement links TRBV11-2 to TRBJ2-5; no clear D. The J call is uncertain, as TRBJ2-7 better fits the DNA end. Germline CDR1 and CDR2: SGHAT and FQNNGV. The CDR3 spans 11 residues. CDR3 region: CASSFPSEQYF. The CDR3 nucleotides are TGTGCCAGCAGCTTCCCCAGCGAGCAGTACTTC.

V usage is TRBV5-4 and J usage is TRBJ1-3; 8 bases map to TRBD1. The length of the CDR3 is 15 residues. The germline V gene has CDR1 SGHNT and CDR2 YYREEE (reference sequence). Trimming at V came to 3 bases and at J to 0 bases, leaving 2 bases not matched to a gene. For the CDR3, the DNA is TGTGCCAGCAGCTACCAGGGGGCCTCTGGAAACACCATATATTTT. Residues: CASSYQGASGNTIYF.

The chain carries TRBV7-9 and TRBJ2-3; 10 positions match TRBD1. Germline trimming cut 4 bases from V and 1 base from J; bases unmatched to any gene: 5. Germline assignment: CDR1 SEHNR and CDR2 FQNEAQ (reference sequence). This CDR3 contains 16 residues. The CDR3 spells CASSSLTGGGTDTQYF. The CDR3 DNA is TGTGCCAGCAGCTCATTGACAGGGGGCGGCACAGATACGCAGTATTTT.

The rearrangement joins TRBV7-9 to TRBJ2-5, with TRBD1 matching 9 bases. The CDR3 has 15 amino acids. V trimming: 4 bases; J trimming: 2 bases; junction bases outside the gene matches: 5. Germline V CDR1 and CDR2: SEHNR, FQNEAQ (reference sequence). CDR3 residues: CASSSGQGWQETQYF. The CDR3, as DNA: TGTGCCAGCAGCTCCGGACAGGGGTGGCAAGAGACCCAGTACTTC.

Only one count was recorded for this clone. V is TRBV7-9 and J is TRBJ2-7; 8 bases map to TRBD1. Germline values: CDR1 SEHNR, CDR2 FQNEAQ (reference sequence). V lost 11 bases to trimming and J lost 3 bases; unmatched junction nucleotides: 9. There are 13 residues in the CDR3. The CDR3 sequence is CAFALDRDYEQYF. In DNA form, the CDR3 reads TGTGCCTTCGCCCTGGACAGGGACTACGAGCAGTACTTC.

Points on this clone: The sample holds other DNA sequences that translate to the same CDR3. CDR3 nucleotide sequence: TGCAGTGCCCGGACTGGCTACGAGCAGTACTTC. Encoded protein: CSARTGYEQYF. J is TRBJ2-7 and V is TRBV20-1, with D perhaps TRBD2 (5 bases). Germline loops: CDR1 DFQATT, CDR2 SNEGSKA (reference sequence). Trimming shortened V by 6 bases and J by 3 bases, and 9 bases separated the two germline ends. The CDR3 consists of 11 residues.

This rearrangement joins TRBV7-2 to TRBJ2-1, with D hard to call. Trimming removed 2 bases at V and 0 bases at J, with 14 bases between. CDR1 SGHTA and CDR2 FQGNSA come from the germline V gene. There are 17 residues in the CDR3. This chain's CDR3 is CASSLPRARSSYNEQFF. In DNA, the CDR3 is TGTGCCAGCAGCTTACCCCGGGCGCGGAGCTCCTACAATGAGCAGTTCTTC.

The chain has TRBV28 and TRBJ2-1; D possibly corresponds to TRBD2 (6 bases). V gave up 3 bases and J gave up 1 base, with 16 bases separating them. Germline lookup yields CDR1 MDHEN and CDR2 SYDVKM. CDR3 length: 17 amino acids. In nucleotides, the CDR3 is TGTGCCAGCAGTTTTGGCCCGGGGGACCATTCCTACAATGAGCAGTTCTTC. Its translation is CASSFGPGDHSYNEQFF.

The genes are TRBV27 and TRBJ2-3, with 12 bases fitting TRBD2. CDR3 length: 17 amino acids. After removal of 6 bases from V and 2 bases from J, the junction contained 9 bases not matched to a gene. Per the germline V gene, CDR1 is MNHEY and CDR2 is SMNVEV (reference sequence). The CDR3 protein is CASRPAGLAGFTDTQYF. CDR3 nucleotide sequence: TGTGCCAGCAGACCTGCCGGACTAGCGGGATTCACAGATACGCAGTATTTT.

This chain links TRBV28 with TRBJ2-7, with D perhaps TRBD1 (5 bases). Trimming took off 2 bases at V and 4 bases at J, with 18 bases between the two ends. Germline-derived CDR1 and CDR2 are MDHEN and SYDVKM. The CDR3 is 16 residues long. CDR3 nucleotides: TGTGCCAGCAGTTTAGGTCCCAGGGATGGCTTATACGAGCAGTACTTC. Protein product: CASSLGPRDGLYEQYF.

The rearrangement joins TRBV19 to TRBJ2-7; D is ambiguous. Germline CDR1 reads LNHDA; CDR2 reads SQIVND (reference sequence). The V gene lost 5 bases and the J gene lost 4 bases, with 12 bases spanning the gap. CDR3 length: 13 amino acids. CDR3 bases: TGTGCCAGTAGTGACCTATCGGGTTACGAGCAGTACTTC. Amino acid sequence: CASSDLSGYEQYF.

The rearrangement joins TRBV19 to TRBJ2-7, with D perhaps assigned TRBD1 or TRBD2 (5 bases each). The CDR3 spans 13 residues. V was trimmed by 6 bases and J by 0 bases, leaving 9 bases between them. Germline assignment: CDR1 LNHDA and CDR2 SQIVND (reference sequence). CDR3 in DNA: TGTGCCAGTAGGGGGACGGACTCCTACGAGCAGTACTTC. Its translation: CASRGTDSYEQYF. The whole variable domain, remainder taken from reference TRBV19 and TRBJ2-7, is DGGITQSPKYLFRKEGQNVTLSCEQNLNHDAMYWYRQDPGQGLRLIYYSQIVNDFQKGDIAEGYSVSREKKESFPLTVTSAQKNPTAFYLCASRGTDSYEQYFGPGTRLTVT.

The rearrangement links TRBV6-6 to TRBJ2-1; 7 bases match TRBD1. V dropped 5 bases and J dropped 4; count of bases not matched to a gene: 5. The CDR3 totals 14 residues. Germline V gene data show CDR1 as MNHNY and CDR2 as SVGAGI (reference sequence). CDR3: CASSTGTAYNEQFF. In DNA, the CDR3 is TGTGCCAGCAGTACCGGGACAGCTTACAATGAGCAGTTCTTC.

V gene TRBV27 combines with J gene TRBJ2-5; perhaps TRBD1 as D (6 bases). The J call is doubtful: the DNA matches TRBJ2-7 better. The CDR3 is 15 amino acids. Germline CDR1 MNHEY, CDR2 SMNVEV (reference sequence). The CDR3 reads CASSLVTGPSNEQYF. CDR3 coding DNA: TGTGCCAGCAGTTTAGTGACAGGACCATCCAACGAGCAGTACTTC.

The chain uses TRBV28 and TRBJ1-1, with TRBD1 identical over 7 bases. Per germline, CDR1 MDHEN and CDR2 SYDVKM. V was clipped by 6 bases and J by 1 base; unmatched bases: 2. This CDR3 is built from 13 residues. The CDR3 nucleotides are TGTGCCAGCAGCAGGACAGGGAACACTGAAGCTTTCTTT. Amino acid sequence: CASSRTGNTEAFF.

This chain joins TRBV21-1 and TRBJ2-7. TRBV21-1 is designated a pseudogene. CDR3 size: 15 residues. The CDR3 DNA is TGTGCCAGCACCCCGGGTAACAGAGACTCCTACGAGCAGTACTTC. It specifies CASTPGNRDSYEQYF.

This rearrangement joins TRBV2 to TRBJ2-1; tentative D call: TRBD1 (7 bases). CDR3 length: 16 amino acids. Germline V gene lookup returns CDR1 SNHLY and CDR2 FYNNEI. V was trimmed by 4 bases and J by 0 bases, leaving 13 bases between them. In nucleotides, the CDR3 is TGTGCCAGCAGTGGGGCAGGGGGGAGCTCCTACAATGAGCAGTTCTTC. Protein: CASSGAGGSSYNEQFF.

This chain uses TRBV10-3 with TRBJ1-1, with D possibly matching TRBD1 (6 bases). CDR3 size: 15 residues. V was trimmed by 0 bases and J by 0 bases, leaving 8 bases between them. The germline CDR1 and CDR2 sequences are ENHRY and SYGVKD. CDR3: CAISESGTLNTEAFF. In DNA form, the CDR3 reads TGTGCCATCAGTGAGTCCGGGACACTGAACACTGAAGCTTTCTTT.

The chain has TRBV29-1 and TRBJ2-5, with D possibly matching TRBD2 (5 bases). The DNA end lines up better with TRBJ2-7; the J call may be wrong. CDR1 is SQVTM, CDR2 ANQGSEA, per germline. CDR3 length: 13 amino acids. This CDR3 reads CSVEGSADYEQYF. Here the CDR3 DNA reads TGCAGCGTTGAAGGTAGCGCGGACTACGAGCAGTACTTC.

The chain has TRBV5-5 and TRBJ2-7; 10 positions agree with TRBD1. Germline trimming cut 5 bases from V and 4 bases from J; bases unmatched to any gene: 12. CDR3 length: 16 residues. Germline assignment: CDR1 SGHKS and CDR2 YYEKEE (reference sequence). This CDR3 is CASRRGQGSSGYEQYF. The CDR3 coding sequence is TGTGCCAGCAGGCGGGGACAGGGGAGTAGCGGGTACGAGCAGTACTTC.

CDR3 in amino acids: CATGGATEAFF. DNA for the CDR3: TGTGCGACAGGTGGGGCCACTGAAGCTTTCTTT. This chain connects TRBV11-2 to TRBJ1-1; D is perhaps TRBD1 (6 bases). Per the germline V gene, CDR1 is SGHAT and CDR2 is FQNNGV. This CDR3 contains 11 residues.

CDR3 region: CASSLATNTGELFF. The CDR3 DNA is TGTGCCAGCAGTTTAGCGACGAACACCGGGGAGCTGTTTTTT. The chain links TRBV27 to TRBJ2-2; D uncertain. Germline V lookup: CDR1 MNHEY, CDR2 SMNVEV (reference sequence). Trimming removed 2 bases from V and 0 bases from J, with 4 bases in between. This CDR3 has 14 residues.

V and J are TRBV7-9 and TRBJ1-1; D is ambiguous. CDR3 length: 13 amino acids. Germline values: CDR1 SEHNR, CDR2 FQNEAQ (reference sequence). Trimming removed 0 bases from V and 4 bases from J, with 6 bases in between. The CDR3 loop reads CASSLAQATEAFF. The CDR3 DNA is TGTGCCAGCAGCTTAGCGCAAGCCACTGAAGCTTTCTTT.

The rearrangement uses TRBV30 and TRBJ2-3, with no clear D. The CDR3 is 17 residues long. The V end was cut by 0 bases, the J end by 0 bases, with 16 bases between. The germline V gene encodes CDR1 GTSNPN and CDR2 SVGIG (reference sequence). Here the CDR3 DNA reads TGTGCCTGGAGTGTACAGACCGCCCTATTTAGCACAGATACGCAGTATTTT. Amino acid sequence: CAWSVQTALFSTDTQYF.

The CDR3: CASSLGQGRSEQYF. CDR3 sequence (DNA): TGTGCCAGCAGTTTAGGTCAGGGGCGTAGCGAGCAGTACTTC. V gene TRBV28 combines with J gene TRBJ2-7; maybe TRBD1 (6 bases). Trimming took 2 bases from V and 6 from J, leaving 14 bases between them. The CDR3 totals 14 residues. Per the germline V gene, CDR1 is MDHEN and CDR2 is SYDVKM.